This TCR beta chain was recorded in a study of blood T cell repertoires in COVID-19 (dated by TCRdb to 2018 to 2021). Context from the whole study: Samples from collaborators originated in the United States, Italy and Spain and spanned both the acute and convalescent phases of COVID-19. The material from the prospective study consisted of cDNA or gDNA derived from T cells, B-cell-depleted T cells, or PBMCs. The dataset comprised deeply sampled blood TCRbeta repertoires from subjects exposed to, actively infected with, or recovered from COVID-19. The repertoires were made available in a free public database intended to serve as a resource for research on the immune response to SARS-CoV-2. The samples were drawn from the first 160 participants of the ongoing ImmuneRACE study and from under 1,500 subjects provided by 6 global collaborators. The sample metadata nearly always contained a de-identified subject ID, COVID-19 status, age in years and sex. Where available, HLA class I and class II types were obtained from metadata supplied by the sample provider rather than from assay-based typing.

Whole blood was collected in K2EDTA tubes by collaborating institutions according to the institutions' own protocols. For TCRbeta analysis, collaborators shipped samples as frozen whole blood, isolated PBMCs, or DNA extracted from either of those sample types. The immunoSEQ Assay, a bias-controlled multiplex PCR, was used to amplify TCRbeta CDR3 regions from genomic DNA. In the original analysis: Nucleated cell counts per sample were estimated from amplification of reference gene primers within the assay. To quantify the absolute abundance of each unique TCRbeta CDR3 rearrangement, sequence reads were collapsed and filtered. For each sample, productive Simpson clonality was calculated by taking the square root of Simpson's diversity index across productive rearrangements. TCRdb stores this immuneACCESS table with in-frame sequences only. Part of the clones is absent; in the studies checked, under half of the shortfall reflects unresolved V genes, and no reason is known for the rest. The V and J calls and clone size are taken from that table; D and trimming were inferred from the DNA. The sample data list roughly 260,000 clones, and around 87% of these were observed just once. The leading ten clones occupy over 2% of the sample.

As to this clone: Its antigen is currently not known. Qualities for individual bases were not recorded, and no much larger clone is one base off.

The CDR3 measures 16 amino acids from cysteine to phenylalanine. The kept DNA is CDR3 alone, 48 bases in frame from the first base. Trimming removed 6 bases from V and 4 bases from J; the gene matches leave 13 bases unexplained. From the germline V gene, CDR1 is SGDLS and CDR2 is YYNGEE. Summary of the overall study and its limitations: The quantity of clinical and demographic metadata differed by source and by participant and was supplied without curation.

Material for sequencing was peripheral blood. The chain was built from TRBV9 and TRBJ2-3; TRBD1 agrees with 8 junctional bases. This sequence originates from a woman between 50 and 59 years old with acute or convalescent COVID-19. The nucleotides read TGTGCCAGCACTCCGAACAGGGGGGTAAGGGCAGATACGCAGTATTTT. It specifies CASTPNRGVRADTQYF.